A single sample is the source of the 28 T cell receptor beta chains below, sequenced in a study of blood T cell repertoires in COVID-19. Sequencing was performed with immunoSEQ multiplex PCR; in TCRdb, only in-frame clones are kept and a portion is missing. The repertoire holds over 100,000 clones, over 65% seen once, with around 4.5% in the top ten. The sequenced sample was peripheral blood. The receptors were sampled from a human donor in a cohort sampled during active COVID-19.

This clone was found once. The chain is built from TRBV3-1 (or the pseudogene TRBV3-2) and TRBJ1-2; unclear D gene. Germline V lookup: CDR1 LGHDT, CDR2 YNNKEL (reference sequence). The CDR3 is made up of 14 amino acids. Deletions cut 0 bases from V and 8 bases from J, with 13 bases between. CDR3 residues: CASSQDTAGRGYTF. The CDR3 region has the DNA TGTGCCAGCAGCCAAGATACGGCAGGCCGAGGCTACACCTTC.

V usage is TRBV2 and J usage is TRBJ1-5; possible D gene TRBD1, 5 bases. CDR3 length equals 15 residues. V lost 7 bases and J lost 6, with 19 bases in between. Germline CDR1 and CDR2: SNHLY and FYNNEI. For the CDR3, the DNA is TGTGCCAGCAACAACCCCGGGGGAGGATCTCAGCCCCAGCATTTT. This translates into CASNNPGGGSQPQHF.

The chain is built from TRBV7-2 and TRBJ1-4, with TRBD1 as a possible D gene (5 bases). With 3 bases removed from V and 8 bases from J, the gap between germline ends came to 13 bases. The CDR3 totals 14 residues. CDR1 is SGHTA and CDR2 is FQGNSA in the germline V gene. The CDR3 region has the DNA TGTGCCAGCAGCTTGTGGGGACTAGAGGAAAAACTGTTTTTT. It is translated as CASSLWGLEEKLFF.

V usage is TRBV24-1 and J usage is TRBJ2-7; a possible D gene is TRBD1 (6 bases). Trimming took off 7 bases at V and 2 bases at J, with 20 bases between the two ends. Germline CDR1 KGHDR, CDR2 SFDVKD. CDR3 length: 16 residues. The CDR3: CATRPYRAPPTYEQYF. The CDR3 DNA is TGTGCCACCAGGCCTTACAGGGCCCCTCCTACCTACGAGCAGTACTTC.

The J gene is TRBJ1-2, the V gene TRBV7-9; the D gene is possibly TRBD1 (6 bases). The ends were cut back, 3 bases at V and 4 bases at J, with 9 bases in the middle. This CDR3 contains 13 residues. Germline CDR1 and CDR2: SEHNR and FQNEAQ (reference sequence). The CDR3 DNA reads TGTGCCAGCAGCTTTCAGGGGCCCTATGGCTACACCTTC. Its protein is CASSFQGPYGYTF.

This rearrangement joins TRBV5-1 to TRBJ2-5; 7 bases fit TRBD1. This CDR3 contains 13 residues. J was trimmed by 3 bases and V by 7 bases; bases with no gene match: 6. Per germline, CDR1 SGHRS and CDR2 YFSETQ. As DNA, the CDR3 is TGCGCCAGCGGGACCCAGGGGGAAGAGACCCAGTACTTC. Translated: CASGTQGEETQYF.

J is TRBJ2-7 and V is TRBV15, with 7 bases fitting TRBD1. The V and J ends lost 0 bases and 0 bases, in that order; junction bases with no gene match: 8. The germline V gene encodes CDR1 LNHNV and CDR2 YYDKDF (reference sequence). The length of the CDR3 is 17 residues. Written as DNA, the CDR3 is TGTGCCACCAGCAGAGATTTAGGACAGGCGGGCTCCTACGAGCAGTACTTC. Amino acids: CATSRDLGQAGSYEQYF.

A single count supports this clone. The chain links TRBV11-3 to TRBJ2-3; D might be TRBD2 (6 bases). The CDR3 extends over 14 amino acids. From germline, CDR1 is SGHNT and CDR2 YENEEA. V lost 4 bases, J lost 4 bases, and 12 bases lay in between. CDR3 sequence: CASSSGVAADTQYF. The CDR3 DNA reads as TGTGCCAGCAGCTCGGGGGTAGCAGCAGATACGCAGTATTTT.

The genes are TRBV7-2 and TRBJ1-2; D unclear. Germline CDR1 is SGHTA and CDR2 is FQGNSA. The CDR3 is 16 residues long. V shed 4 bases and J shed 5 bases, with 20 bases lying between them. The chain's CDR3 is CASSSRGATGSYGYTF. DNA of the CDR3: TGTGCCAGCAGCTCACGGGGAGCTACCGGGTCATATGGCTACACCTTC.

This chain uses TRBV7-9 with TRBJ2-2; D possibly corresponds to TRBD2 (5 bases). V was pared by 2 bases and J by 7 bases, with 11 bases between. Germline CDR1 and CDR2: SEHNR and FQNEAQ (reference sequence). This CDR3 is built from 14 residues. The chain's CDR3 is CASSLHGGGGELFF. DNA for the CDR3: TGTGCCAGCAGCTTACACGGAGGTGGCGGGGAGCTGTTTTTT.

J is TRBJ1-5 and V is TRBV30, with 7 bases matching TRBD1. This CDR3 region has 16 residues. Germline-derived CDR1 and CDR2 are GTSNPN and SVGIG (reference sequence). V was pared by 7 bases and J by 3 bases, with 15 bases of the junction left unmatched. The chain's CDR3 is CALPTDSTGLNQPQHF. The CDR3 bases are TGTGCCTTACCCACGGACTCGACAGGGCTCAATCAGCCCCAGCATTTT.

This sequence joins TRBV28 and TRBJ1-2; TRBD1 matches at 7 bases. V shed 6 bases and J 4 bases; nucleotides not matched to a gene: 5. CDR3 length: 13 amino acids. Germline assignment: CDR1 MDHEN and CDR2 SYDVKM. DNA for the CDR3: TGTGCCAGCAGCAGGGGGAGCCCCTATGGCTACACCTTC. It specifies CASSRGSPYGYTF.

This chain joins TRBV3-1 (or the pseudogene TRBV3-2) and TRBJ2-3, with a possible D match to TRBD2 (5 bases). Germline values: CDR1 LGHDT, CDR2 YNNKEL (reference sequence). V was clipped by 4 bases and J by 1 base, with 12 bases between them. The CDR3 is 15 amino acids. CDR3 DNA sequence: TGTGCCAGCAGCCCCACCCCCGGGGGCACAGATACGCAGTATTTT. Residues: CASSPTPGGTDTQYF.

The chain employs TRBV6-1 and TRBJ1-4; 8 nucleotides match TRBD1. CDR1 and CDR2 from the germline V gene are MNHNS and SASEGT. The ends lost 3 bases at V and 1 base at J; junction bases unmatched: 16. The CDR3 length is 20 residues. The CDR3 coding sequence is TGTGCCAGCAGTGAGCTACCTCCAGGACAGGGCAAAGGAACTAATGAAAAACTGTTTTTT. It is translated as CASSELPPGQGKGTNEKLFF.

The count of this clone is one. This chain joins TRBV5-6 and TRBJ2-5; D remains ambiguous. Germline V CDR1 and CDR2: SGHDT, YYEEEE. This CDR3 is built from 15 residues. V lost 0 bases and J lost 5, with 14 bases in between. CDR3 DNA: TGTGCCAGCAGCTTGGGCCTCTTTACAGCTGAGACCCAGTACTTC. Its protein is CASSLGLFTAETQYF.

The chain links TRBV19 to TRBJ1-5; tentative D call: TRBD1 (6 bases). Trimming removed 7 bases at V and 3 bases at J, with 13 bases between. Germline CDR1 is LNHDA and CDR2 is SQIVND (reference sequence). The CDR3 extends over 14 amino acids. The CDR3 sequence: CASIEDSTNQPQHF. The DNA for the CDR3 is TGTGCCAGTATCGAGGACAGTACCAATCAGCCCCAGCATTTT.

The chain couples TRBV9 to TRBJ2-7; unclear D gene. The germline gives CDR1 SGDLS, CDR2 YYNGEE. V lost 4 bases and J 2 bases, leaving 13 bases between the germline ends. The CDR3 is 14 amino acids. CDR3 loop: CASSPLGTTYEQYF. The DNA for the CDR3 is TGTGCCAGCAGCCCCCTGGGCACAACCTACGAGCAGTACTTC.

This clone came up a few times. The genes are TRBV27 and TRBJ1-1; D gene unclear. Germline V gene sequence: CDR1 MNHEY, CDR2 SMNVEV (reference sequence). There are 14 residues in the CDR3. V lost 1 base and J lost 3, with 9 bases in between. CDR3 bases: TGTGCCAGCAGTTTATTCCCGGTCTACACTGAAGCTTTCTTT. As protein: CASSLFPVYTEAFF.

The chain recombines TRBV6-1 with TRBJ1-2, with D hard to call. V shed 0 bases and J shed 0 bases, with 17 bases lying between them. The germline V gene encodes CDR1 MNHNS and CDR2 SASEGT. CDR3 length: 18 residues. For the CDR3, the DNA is TGTGCCAGCAGTGAAGCGGTGGAGTTCCCCCGCGCTAACTATGGCTACACCTTC. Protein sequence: CASSEAVEFPRANYGYTF.

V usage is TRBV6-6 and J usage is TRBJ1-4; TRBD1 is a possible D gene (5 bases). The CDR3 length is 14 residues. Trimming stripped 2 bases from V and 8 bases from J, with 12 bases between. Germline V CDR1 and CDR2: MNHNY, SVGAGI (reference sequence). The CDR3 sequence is CASSYGQGGEKLFF. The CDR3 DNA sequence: TGTGCCAGCAGTTACGGGCAGGGAGGAGAAAAACTGTTTTTT.

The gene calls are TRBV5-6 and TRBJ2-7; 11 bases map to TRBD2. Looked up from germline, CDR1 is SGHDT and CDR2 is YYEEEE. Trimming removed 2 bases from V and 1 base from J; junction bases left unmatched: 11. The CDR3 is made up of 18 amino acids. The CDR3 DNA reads TGTGCCAGCAGCTTTTTAGCGGGGGGGCGTGGTAGGTCCTACGAGCAGTACTTC. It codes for CASSFLAGGRGRSYEQYF. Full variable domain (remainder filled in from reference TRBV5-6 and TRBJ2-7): DAGVTQSPTHLIKTRGQQVTLRCSPKSGHDTVSWYQQALGQGPQFIFQYYEEEERQRGNFPDRFSGHQFPNYSSELNVNALLLGDSALYLCASSFLAGGRGRSYEQYFGPGTRLTVT.

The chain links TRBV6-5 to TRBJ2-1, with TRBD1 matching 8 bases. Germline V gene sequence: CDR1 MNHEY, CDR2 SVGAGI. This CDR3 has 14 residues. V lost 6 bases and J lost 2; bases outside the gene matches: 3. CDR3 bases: TGTGCCAGCAGGGTGACAGGGGCCTACAATGAGCAGTTCTTC. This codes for CASRVTGAYNEQFF.

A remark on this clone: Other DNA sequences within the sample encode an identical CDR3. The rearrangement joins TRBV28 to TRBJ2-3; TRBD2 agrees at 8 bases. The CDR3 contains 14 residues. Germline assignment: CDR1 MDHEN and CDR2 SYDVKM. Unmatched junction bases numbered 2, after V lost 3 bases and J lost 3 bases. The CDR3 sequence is CASSFVAGTDTQYF. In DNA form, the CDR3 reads TGTGCCAGCAGTTTCGTAGCGGGAACAGATACGCAGTATTTT.

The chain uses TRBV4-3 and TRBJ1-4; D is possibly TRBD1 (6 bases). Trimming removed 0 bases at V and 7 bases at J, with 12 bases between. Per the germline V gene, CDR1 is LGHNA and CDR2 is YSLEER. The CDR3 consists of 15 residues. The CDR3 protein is CASSQDLGAVEKLFF. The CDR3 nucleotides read TGCGCCAGCAGCCAAGATCTGGGGGCGGTTGAAAAACTGTTTTTT.

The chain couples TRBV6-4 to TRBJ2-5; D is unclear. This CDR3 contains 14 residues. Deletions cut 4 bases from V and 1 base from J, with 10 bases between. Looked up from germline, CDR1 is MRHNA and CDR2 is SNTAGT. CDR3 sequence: CASSASGCQETQYF. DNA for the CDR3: TGTGCCAGCAGTGCTTCAGGCTGCCAAGAGACCCAGTACTTC.

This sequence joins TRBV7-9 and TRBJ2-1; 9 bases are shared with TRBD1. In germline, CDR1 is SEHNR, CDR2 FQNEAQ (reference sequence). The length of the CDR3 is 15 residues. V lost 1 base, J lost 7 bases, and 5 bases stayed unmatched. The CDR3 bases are TGTGCCAGCAGCTTAGAACAGGGGGCGGGGAATGAGCAGTTCTTC. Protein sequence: CASSLEQGAGNEQFF.

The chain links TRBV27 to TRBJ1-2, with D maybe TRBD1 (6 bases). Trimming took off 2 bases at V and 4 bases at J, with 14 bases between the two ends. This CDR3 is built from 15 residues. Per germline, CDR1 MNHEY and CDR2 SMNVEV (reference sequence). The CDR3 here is CASSLAGVGSYGYTF. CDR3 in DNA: TGTGCCAGCAGTTTAGCAGGGGTGGGGAGCTATGGCTACACCTTC.

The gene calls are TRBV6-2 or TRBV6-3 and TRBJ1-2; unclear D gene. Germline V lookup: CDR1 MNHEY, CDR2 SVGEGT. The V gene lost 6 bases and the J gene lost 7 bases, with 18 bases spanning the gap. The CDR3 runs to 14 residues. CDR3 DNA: TGTGCCAGCAGCCCCCCTGGTATGCGAGGTGGCTACACCTTC. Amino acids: CASSPPGMRGGYTF.